This entry lists 25 T cell receptor beta chains sequenced from one sample in a study of cytomegalovirus exposure and HLA in healthy donors. Researchers ran the PCR with 60 Vbeta and 13 Jbeta primers. Method: immunoSEQ multiplex PCR; TCRdb's copy keeps in-frame clones and lacks some. The table records under 200,000 clones, roughly 80% of them present only once. The specimen sequenced was PBMCs. These receptor sequences come from a male donor in good health and CMV-seropositive.

The chain recombines TRBV4-3 with TRBJ1-5; D perhaps matches TRBD1 (6 bases). The CDR3 totals 17 residues. Germline V gene data show CDR1 as LGHNA and CDR2 as YSLEER. The V end lost 0 bases, the J end lost 0 bases, and 12 bases lay between the germline ends. CDR3 sequence (DNA): TGCGCCAGCAGCCAAGATGTCAGGGGTTATAGCAATCAGCCCCAGCATTTT. It yields the protein CASSQDVRGYSNQPQHF.

J is TRBJ2-7 and V is TRBV2; 8 nucleotides line up with TRBD1. The length of the CDR3 is 13 residues. Germline trimming cut 6 bases from V and 5 bases from J; bases unmatched to any gene: 6. Germline V gives CDR1 SNHLY, CDR2 FYNNEI. CDR3 residues: CASRIQGVNEQYF. The CDR3 coding sequence is TGTGCCAGCAGAATACAGGGGGTCAACGAGCAGTACTTC.

The CDR3 DNA follows: TGTGCCAGCAGCCCCGACAGGCTCAGATTCTACGAGCAGTACTTC. It translates to CASSPDRLRFYEQYF. The chain is built from TRBV7-2 and TRBJ2-7; the D gene is possibly TRBD1 (6 bases). CDR1 and CDR2 from the germline V gene are SGHTA and FQGNSA. The CDR3 is 15 amino acids. The V end was cut by 5 bases, the J end by 3 bases, with 17 bases between.

For the CDR3, the DNA is TGTGCCAGCAGTCCCGGGGGGGGTAATGAAAAACTGTTTTTT. It encodes CASSPGGGNEKLFF. The chain couples TRBV28 to TRBJ1-4; D might be TRBD1 (5 bases). Per the germline V gene, CDR1 is MDHEN and CDR2 is SYDVKM. Deletions cut 5 bases from V and 4 bases from J, with 11 bases between. This CDR3 spans 14 amino acids.

The V call is TRBV30, the J call TRBJ2-6; unclear D gene. CDR1 is GTSNPN and CDR2 is SVGIG in the germline V gene (reference sequence). V was trimmed by 3 bases and J by 3 bases, leaving 9 bases between them. The CDR3 runs to 14 residues. Written as DNA, the CDR3 is TGTGCCTGGAGCAGCGCGTATGGGGCCAACGTCCTGACTTTC. Translated, it gives CAWSSAYGANVLTF.

With regard to this clone: A much more abundant neighbour one base away suggests this may be a read error. The gene calls are TRBV7-2 and TRBJ2-2; TRBD1 is a possible D gene (6 bases). The germline V gene has CDR1 SGHTA and CDR2 FQGNSA. V shed 2 bases and J shed 0 bases, with 7 bases lying between them. This CDR3 is 15 amino acids long. The CDR3 here is CASSLRGTNTGELFF. The CDR3 nucleotides are TGTGCCAGCAGCTTAAGGGGGACGAACACCGGGGAGCTGTTTTTT.

This chain uses TRBV6-5 with TRBJ1-6; D is ambiguous. The germline CDR1 and CDR2 sequences are MNHEY and SVGAGI. Trimming shortened V by 8 bases and J by 5 bases, and 10 bases separated the two germline ends. The CDR3 consists of 13 residues. CDR3: CASFELHNSPLHF. CDR3 in DNA: TGTGCCAGCTTCGAGCTGCATAATTCACCCCTCCACTTT.

The V and J genes are TRBV5-4 and TRBJ2-7; TRBD2 matches at 7 bases. The CDR3 loop spans 14 amino acids. Trimming removed 4 bases from V and 5 bases from J; junction bases left unmatched: 9. The germline CDR1 and CDR2 sequences are SGHNT and YYREEE (reference sequence). CDR3 nucleotides: TGTGCCAGCAGCGACCGGACTAGTCGGCACGAGCAGTACTTC. This codes for CASSDRTSRHEQYF.

The chain uses TRBV7-2 and TRBJ2-5; 10 bases fit TRBD1. This CDR3 is 13 amino acids long. CDR1 and CDR2 (germline): SGHTA, FQGNSA. The ends lost 8 bases at V and 4 bases at J; junction bases unmatched: 4. The CDR3 sequence is CASDRGPGETQYF. In DNA form, the CDR3 reads TGTGCCAGCGACAGGGGGCCGGGAGAGACCCAGTACTTC.

The rearrangement links TRBV29-1 to TRBJ1-1; 10 bases align to TRBD1. After removal of 4 bases from V and 2 bases from J, the junction contained 4 bases not matched to a gene. From germline, CDR1 is SQVTM and CDR2 ANQGSEA. This CDR3 contains 14 residues. The CDR3 nucleotides are TGCAGCGTTGTGGACAGGGGGTCTAACACTGAAGCTTTCTTT. It translates to CSVVDRGSNTEAFF.

This clone has a single count. This rearrangement joins TRBV7-7 to TRBJ1-1, with 9 bases fitting TRBD1. V lost 5 bases, J lost 6 bases, and 4 bases stayed unmatched. The CDR3 runs 13 residues. Per germline, CDR1 SSHAT and CDR2 FNYEAQ (reference sequence). The chain's CDR3 is CASSQDRGAEAFF. In DNA form, the CDR3 reads TGTGCCAGCAGCCAAGACAGGGGGGCTGAAGCTTTCTTT. Drawing the rest from reference TRBV7-7 and TRBJ1-1, the complete variable domain is GAGVSQSPRYKVTKRGQDVTLRCDPISSHATLYWYQQALGQGPEFLTYFNYEAQPDKSGLPSDRFSAERPEGSISTLTIQRTEQRDSAMYRCASSQDRGAEAFFGQGTRLTVV.

The chain is built from TRBV5-4 and TRBJ1-1; 9 bases line up with TRBD1. CDR3 size: 12 residues. The J segment lost 6 bases and the V segment lost 3 bases, leaving 0 bases of the junction unmatched. CDR1 and CDR2 (germline): SGHNT, YYREEE (reference sequence). The CDR3 DNA follows: TGTGCCAGCAGCTGGACAGGGGCTGAAGCTTTCTTT. Protein product: CASSWTGAEAFF.

This clone occurred a few times. The V and J genes are TRBV14 and TRBJ2-6, with D perhaps TRBD1 (6 bases). CDR3 length equals 22 residues. Trimming took 0 bases from V and 2 from J, leaving 26 bases between them. Per germline, CDR1 SGHDN and CDR2 FVKESK. DNA for the CDR3: TGTGCCAGCAGCCAAGATGTGGCAGGGGAGACCCTGATGGGAACTGGGGCCAACGTCCTGACTTTC. Its translation is CASSQDVAGETLMGTGANVLTF.

This chain joins TRBV15 and TRBJ2-3, with 13 bases aligning to TRBD2. CDR3 size: 15 residues. Trimming removed 3 bases from V and 6 bases from J; junction bases left unmatched: 3. The germline V gene encodes CDR1 LNHNV and CDR2 YYDKDF (reference sequence). The CDR3 sequence is CATSSGTSGVDTQYF. The CDR3 bases are TGTGCCACCAGCAGTGGGACTAGCGGGGTGGATACGCAGTATTTT.

There are a few counts of this clone. The same CDR3 arises from other DNA sequences in this sample as well. The V and J genes are TRBV9 and TRBJ2-5; 8 bases fit TRBD2. V trimming: 0 bases; J trimming: 5 bases; junction bases outside the gene matches: 9. Germline values: CDR1 SGDLS, CDR2 YYNGEE. There are 16 residues in the CDR3. DNA for the CDR3: TGTGCCAGCAGCGTAGGTCCCGGGAGGGCCGGGGAGACCCAGTACTTC. It translates to CASSVGPGRAGETQYF.

The rearrangement links TRBV7-6 to TRBJ1-4; 9 bases align to TRBD1. The V and J ends lost 5 bases and 5 bases, in that order; junction bases with no gene match: 6. Germline-derived CDR1 and CDR2 are SGHVS and FNYEAQ. The CDR3 has 15 residues. CDR3 region: CASSTGQGLNEKLFF. CDR3 bases: TGTGCCAGCAGCACCGGACAGGGGCTAAATGAAAAACTGTTTTTT.

This rearrangement joins TRBV6-1 to TRBJ1-4; D call uncertain. The germline CDR1 and CDR2 sequences are MNHNS and SASEGT. V was clipped by 10 bases and J by 5 bases, with 14 bases between them. This CDR3 is 13 amino acids long. As DNA, the CDR3 is TGTGCCACTTCTTCCTTCGGGAATGAAAAACTGTTTTTT. Translation gives CATSSFGNEKLFF.

The chain combines TRBV6-5 with TRBJ2-1; 8 bases align to TRBD1. Germline loops: CDR1 MNHEY, CDR2 SVGAGI. The CDR3 is 14 residues long. With V trimmed by 2 bases and J by 12 bases, 9 bases remained unmatched. In DNA form, the CDR3 reads TGTGCCAGCAGTTACCCAGGACAGGGCGGGCGGCAGTTCTTC. The encoded protein is CASSYPGQGGRQFF.

The genes are TRBV30 and TRBJ2-3; D is perhaps TRBD2 (6 bases). Germline-derived CDR1 and CDR2 are GTSNPN and SVGIG (reference sequence). V lost 0 bases, J lost 4 bases, and 17 bases lay in between. This CDR3 is built from 16 residues. CDR3 DNA: TGTGCCTGGAGTGTAGGTGGACTAATCGTCCCAGATACGCAGTATTTT. The encoded protein is CAWSVGGLIVPDTQYF.

This clone has only one observation. V and J are TRBV28 and TRBJ1-2; perhaps TRBD1 as D (6 bases). The CDR3 is 12 amino acids. Trimming took 4 bases from V and 5 from J, leaving 8 bases between them. Germline V gives CDR1 MDHEN, CDR2 SYDVKM. The CDR3 spells CASSYTGYGYTF. The DNA of the CDR3 is TGTGCCAGCAGTTATACAGGGTATGGCTACACCTTC.

Points on this clone: A junction boundary mismatches the germline segment, possibly from a read error. This chain links TRBV2 with TRBJ2-6, with a possible D match to TRBD1 (6 bases). Germline CDR1 is SNHLY and CDR2 is FYNNEI. The CDR3 runs to 17 residues. The CDR3 loop is CASSEMGHLSGANGLTF. The CDR3 region has the DNA TGTGCCAGCAGTGAAATGGGACACCTCTCTGGGGCCAACGGCCTGACTTTC.

The CDR3 spells CASSSHSSGSYEQYF. The CDR3 DNA follows: TGTGCCAGCAGTTCACATTCCTCGGGCTCCTACGAGCAGTACTTC. The chain is built from TRBV27 and TRBJ2-7; no clear D gene. Deletions cut 4 bases from V and 0 bases from J, with 13 bases between. Germline assignment: CDR1 MNHEY and CDR2 SMNVEV (reference sequence). This CDR3 comprises 15 residues.

The CDR3 sequence is CASSPQGPYGYTF. In DNA form, the CDR3 reads TGCGCCAGCAGCCCCCAGGGTCCCTATGGCTACACCTTC. This chain connects TRBV5-1 to TRBJ1-2; perhaps TRBD1 as D (5 bases). Trimming stripped 4 bases from V and 4 bases from J, with 11 bases between. Germline CDR1 is SGHRS and CDR2 is YFSETQ. The CDR3 is made up of 13 amino acids.

The chain joins TRBV30 to TRBJ1-2, with D possibly matching TRBD1 (5 bases). CDR3 length equals 15 residues. CDR1 and CDR2 from the germline V gene are GTSNPN and SVGIG (reference sequence). Trimming removed 5 bases from V and 4 bases from J, with 20 bases in between. The CDR3 region has the DNA TGTGCCTGGCTTTCCGGGCCCCAGGGCTCCTATGGCTACACCTTC. It specifies CAWLSGPQGSYGYTF.

This chain joins TRBV7-9 and TRBJ1-2; the D is unclear. V shed 5 bases and J shed 11 bases, with 3 bases lying between them. This CDR3 is built from 8 residues. CDR1 is SEHNR, CDR2 FQNEAQ, per germline (reference sequence). The CDR3 region has the DNA TGTGCCAGCAGCCTGTACACCTTC. Translated: CASSLYTF.